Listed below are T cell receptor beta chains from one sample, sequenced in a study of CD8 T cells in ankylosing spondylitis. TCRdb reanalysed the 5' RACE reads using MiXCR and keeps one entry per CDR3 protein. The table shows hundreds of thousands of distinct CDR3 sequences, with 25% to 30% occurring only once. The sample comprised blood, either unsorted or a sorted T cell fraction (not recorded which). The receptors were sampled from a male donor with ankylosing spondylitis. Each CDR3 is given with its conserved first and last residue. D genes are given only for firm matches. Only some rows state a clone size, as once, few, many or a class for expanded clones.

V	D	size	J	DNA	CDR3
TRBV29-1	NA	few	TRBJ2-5	TGCAGCGTTGATAACCCCAGTCGAGAGACCCAGTACTTC	CSVDNPSRETQYF
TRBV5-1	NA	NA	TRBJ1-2	TGCGCCAGCAGCCTGTACTCGACAGGCAACTATGGCTACACCTTC	CASSLYSTGNYGYTF
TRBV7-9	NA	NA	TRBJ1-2	TGTGCCAGCAGCTATTACGAGGGCTACACCTTC	CASSYYEGYTF
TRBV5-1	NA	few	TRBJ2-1	TGCGCCAGCAGCTTACTAGGGACTGAGCAGTTCTTC	CASSLLGTEQFF
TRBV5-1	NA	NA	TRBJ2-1	TGCGCCACCCGGGTCTACAATGAGCAGTTCTTC	CATRVYNEQFF
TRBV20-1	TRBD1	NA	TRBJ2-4	TGCAGTGCCGTAGACAGGGGGCAAAACATTCAGTACTTC	CSAVDRGQNIQYF
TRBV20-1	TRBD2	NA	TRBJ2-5	TGCAGTGCTAGAGATCCCGCGGGAGGTCGCCAAGAGACCCAGTACTTC	CSARDPAGGRQETQYF
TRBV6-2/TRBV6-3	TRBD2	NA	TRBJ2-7	TGTGCCAGCAGACCGACTAGCGGGAGTAACGAGCAGTACTTC	CASRPTSGSNEQYF
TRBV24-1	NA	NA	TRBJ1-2	TGTGCCACCAGTGATTCCAGGAGCTATGGCTACACCTTC	CATSDSRSYGYTF
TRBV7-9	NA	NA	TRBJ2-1	TGTGCCAGCAGCTTATTATTTGGGTCCTACAATGAGCAGTTCTTC	CASSLLFGSYNEQFF
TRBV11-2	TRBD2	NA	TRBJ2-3	TGTGCCAGCAGCTTATTAGCGGGAGAACCGGATACGCAGTATTTT	CASSLLAGEPDTQYF
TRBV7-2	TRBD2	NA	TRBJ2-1	TGTGCCAGCAGCTTATGGGGCGGGGCTAGCGGCTTGTCAGAGCAGTTCTTC	CASSLWGGASGLSEQFF